These 4 T cell receptor beta chains share one sample of origin, sequenced in a study of blood T cell repertoires in COVID-19. The repertoire was sequenced with immunoSEQ multiplex PCR; TCRdb's copy has only in-frame clones and lacks some. The sample has 100,000 or so clones; around four fifths are singletons. The sample taken for sequencing was peripheral blood. All receptors derive from a woman aged 70 to 79 with acute or convalescent COVID-19.

V gene TRBV7-9 combines with J gene TRBJ1-2; D remains ambiguous. Trimming shortened V by 2 bases and J by 6 bases, and 10 bases separated the two germline ends. Germline V CDR1 and CDR2: SEHNR, FQNEAQ (reference sequence). CDR3 length equals 13 residues. The CDR3 here is CASSLLAVHGYTF. The CDR3 DNA is TGTGCCAGCAGCTTATTGGCGGTTCATGGCTACACCTTC.

Regarding this clone: This sample also contains other DNA sequences that code for the same CDR3. Written as DNA, the CDR3 is TGCGCCAGCAGCTTGGCAGGGATCGAGACCCAGTACTTC. Protein: CASSLAGIETQYF. The chain employs TRBV5-1 and TRBJ2-5; a possible D gene is TRBD1 (5 bases). Germline CDR1 reads SGHRS; CDR2 reads YFSETQ. The V end was cut by 0 bases, the J end by 5 bases, with 8 bases between. CDR3 size: 13 residues.

The chain has TRBV30 and TRBJ1-2; D uncertain. Trimming shortened V by 0 bases and J by 3 bases, and 8 bases separated the two germline ends. This CDR3 is built from 13 residues. Germline V CDR1 and CDR2: GTSNPN, SVGIG (reference sequence). The DNA for the CDR3 is TGTGCCTGGAGTGTAGCGGGTGACTATGGCTACACCTTC. As protein: CAWSVAGDYGYTF.

The chain recombines TRBV10-2 with TRBJ1-5; 7 bases line up with TRBD1. CDR1 and CDR2 from the germline V gene are WSHSY and SAAADI. This CDR3 is 14 amino acids long. V shed 0 bases and J 5 bases; nucleotides not matched to a gene: 1. As DNA, the CDR3 is TGCGCCAGCAGTGAGTCAGGGACAGATCAGCCCCAGCATTTT. This codes for CASSESGTDQPQHF.